The sequence of this T cell receptor (beta chain) was determined in a study of OX40 agonist ivuxolimab in advanced cancers. For the study in its entirety: The costimulatory receptor OX40 (CD134) was targeted by ivuxolimab, a fully human IgG2 agonistic monoclonal antibody. The paper describes the monotherapy dose-escalation part (N ≈ 52 patients) of the phase I trial of ivuxolimab. Of the approximately 50 dose-escalation patients, hepatocellular carcinoma was present in around 20, melanoma in roughly 15, renal cell carcinoma in 9 and head and neck cancer in 9. Partial responses were achieved by three dose-escalation patients, of whom one had hepatocellular carcinoma and two had cutaneous melanoma. Patients were allowed to have had prior anti-PD-1, anti-PD-L1 or anti-CTLA-4 therapy, and 40% of the dose-escalation patients had previously received checkpoint inhibitors. Intravenous ivuxolimab was administered to patients every 2 weeks at six dose levels: 0.01, 0.1, 0.3, 1.5, 3 and 10 mg/kg. In the dose-escalation cohort, 82.7% of patients were male, and the mean age was roughly 60 years, with a range of about 23 to 85. Peripheral TCRbeta sequencing aimed to test whether ivuxolimab altered TCR sequence diversity and caused clonal T-cell expansion.

CDR1 and CDR2 (MNHEY, SVGAGI) derive from the germline V gene. Trimming at the junction amounts to 7 bases on V and 4 bases on J, and the germline ends lie 13 bases apart. Inclusive of the bounding cysteine and phenylalanine, the CDR3 is 13 residues long. Only the CDR3 portion is preserved as DNA: 39 bases, with reading frame beginning at the first base. Study-wide findings and limitations: At doses of 0.1 to 3.0 mg/kg, clonal expansion of both CD4+ and CD8+ T cells in blood was seen between baseline and week 6. The antigen specificity of the peripheral T cells that underwent clonal expansion was not determined. After ivuxolimab, more expanded clones were found on average in CD8+ T cells than in CD4+ T cells. Low levels of normalized T-cell clonal expansion were also seen in some nonresponding patients. In the 0.1-3.0 mg/kg groups, partial responders were among the patients with the lowest normalized peripheral clonal expansion, particularly in CD8+ T cells.

To note about this clone: The antigen this receptor binds is unknown. One base away there is no much larger clone; base qualities are not given.

Patients with autoimmune disease history or receiving systemic immunosuppression were excluded from the trial. In every dose cohort, peripheral blood was drawn for TCR sequencing at baseline, cycle 4 day 1, and cycle 7 day 1. Samples were obtained from an open-label, multicenter, first-in-human phase I dose-escalation trial of ivuxolimab. The trial enrolled adults with locally advanced or metastatic head and neck squamous cell, hepatocellular, melanoma or renal cell carcinoma. CD4+ and CD8+ T cells were sorted separately from peripheral blood before TCR sequencing. To sequence the TCRbeta CDR3 region, genomic DNA was isolated from the sorted cells. TCRbeta CDR3 regions were sequenced using the immunoSEQ Assay. TCRdb stores this immuneACCESS table with in-frame sequences only. Part of the clones is absent; in the studies checked, under half of the shortfall reflects unresolved V genes, and no reason is known for the rest. The sample yields around 63,000 clones; 79% were counted once. The ten largest make up roughly 11% of the sample.

The sequences come from CD4+ or CD8+ T cells sorted from blood, collected in a trial of the OX40 agonist ivuxolimab. The rearranged chain carries TRBV6-5 and TRBJ2-5; a weak D assignment points to TRBD2 (6 bases agree). The receptor's source is an adult with an advanced solid tumor such as melanoma, head and neck, liver or kidney cancer. The DNA sequence is given as TGTGCCAGCACTAACGGAGGGGTAGAGACCCAGTACTTC. The translation is CASTNGGVETQYF.